This T cell receptor (beta chain) stems from a study of blood T cells in healthy people across ages. V trimming: 2 bases; J trimming: 4 bases; junction bases outside the gene matches: 6. From germline, CDR1 is MNHNY and CDR2 SVGAGI (reference sequence). The CDR3 totals 16 residues. Primed by a sample-barcoded 5' primer and a J-beta primer mix, a second PCR proceeded for about 7 to 11 cycles. TCRdb re-derived calls from the 5' RACE reads in MiXCR, one entry per CDR3 protein. The sample lists 800,000 to 950,000 distinct CDR3 sequences; 36% were seen once. This TCR was recovered from a young man in good health. Sequenced material: blood. The chain employs TRBV6-6 and TRBJ1-5; 9 bases align to TRBD1. CDR3 sequence (DNA): TGTGCCAGCAGTTACGGGAAACAGGGGGCTAATCAGCCCCAGCATTTT. Translating gives CASSYGKQGANQPQHF.